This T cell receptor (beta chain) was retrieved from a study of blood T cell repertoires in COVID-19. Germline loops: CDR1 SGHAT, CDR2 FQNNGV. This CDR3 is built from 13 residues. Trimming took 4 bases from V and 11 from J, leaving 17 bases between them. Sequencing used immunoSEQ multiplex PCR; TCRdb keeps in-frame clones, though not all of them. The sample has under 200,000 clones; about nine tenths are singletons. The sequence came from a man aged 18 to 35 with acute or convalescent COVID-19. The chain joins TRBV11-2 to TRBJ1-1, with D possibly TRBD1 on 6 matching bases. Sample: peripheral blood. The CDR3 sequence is CASSSGHSLEAFF. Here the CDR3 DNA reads TGTGCCAGCAGCTCGGGACACTCTCTAGAGGCTTTCTTT.